This section outlines one TCR beta chain sequence together with its context. What it binds is not known. These data belong to a study of T cells in Graves' hyperthyroidism and ophthalmopathy. Study details: Peripheral blood was obtained at initial diagnosis, preceding any treatment. Study-wide results and limits: Most thyroid clonotypes expanded above 0.001 appeared in blood too.

Amplified TCR beta CDR3 regions derived from RNA transcripts. Researchers ran a first-round RT-PCR on the TCR CDR3 using the HTBI primer set. TCRdb fed the multiplex PCR reads into MiXCR, producing one record per CDR3 protein. Of around 760,000 distinct CDR3 sequences listed, 35% are singletons. Stability of Graves' hyperthyroidism was defined as absent ophthalmopathy progression within 18 months. Fresh peripheral blood, roughly 9.6 ml, was the source of the PBMCs. This CDR3 contains 15 residues. Germline CDR1 and CDR2: SGHTA and FQGNSA. Germline trimming cut 5 bases from V and 4 bases from J; bases unmatched to any gene: 10.

The source is a woman in her forties with Graves' hyperthyroidism. The chain combines TRBV7-2 with TRBJ1-2; 7 bases match TRBD1. Sample: blood. CDR3 sequence reads: CASSQAAGGGYGYTF. The DNA of the CDR3 is TGTGCCAGCAGCCAAGCGGCAGGGGGTGGCTATGGCTACACCTTC.